This T cell receptor beta chain was profiled in a study of Graves' ophthalmopathy and Graves' hyperthyroidism. Study context: Blood was drawn at initial diagnosis, before any treatment.

For repertoire sequencing, the TCR beta CDR3 regions were amplified from RNA transcripts. First-round RT-PCR relied on HTBI primers, and a second-round multiplex PCR came next. A single record per CDR3 protein comes from TCRdb applying MiXCR to the multiplex PCR reads. The table includes hundreds of thousands of distinct CDR3 sequences, 20% to 25% detected once. Study-wide points: Sensitivity reached 87.88% and specificity roughly 82% for a 13-signature model separating ophthalmopathy from stable hyperthyroidism.

This clonotype was observed many times. Its target is not known. Over 18 months of follow-up, stable hyperthyroidism required that no ophthalmopathy appear. Certain patients were not enrolled. These were patients with other autoimmune diseases, uncontrolled infections, pregnancy or lactation. The sequenced sample was peripheral blood. The receptor was derived from a young woman with stable Graves' hyperthyroidism. Some clones in this sample may be carry-over from other donors' samples.

In nucleotides, the CDR3 is TGTGCCAGTAGTGTAACAGGGTGGAACACTGAAGCTTTCTTT. Encoded protein: CASSVTGWNTEAFF. The chain recombines TRBV19 with TRBJ1-1, with D possibly TRBD1 on 6 matching bases. Germline loops: CDR1 LNHDA, CDR2 SQIVND (reference sequence). With 5 bases removed from V and 1 base from J, the gap between germline ends came to 11 bases. This CDR3 comprises 14 residues. The whole variable domain, remainder taken from reference TRBV19 and TRBJ1-1, is DGGITQSPKYLFRKEGQNVTLSCEQNLNHDAMYWYRQDPGQGLRLIYYSQIVNDFQKGDIAEGYSVSREKKESFPLTVTSAQKNPTAFYLCASSVTGWNTEAFFGQGTRLTVV.